Detailed here is one T cell receptor (beta chain). Its cognate antigen is unknown. These data are taken from a study of blood T cell dynamics during melanoma immunotherapy. Study-wide background: First-line therapy was either pembrolizumab or nivolumab with ipilimumab for metastatic melanoma. Study-wide results and limits: Whether repertoire-driving clones were melanoma-specific could not be determined. At W3, later disease-control patients showed bifurcated PBMC repertoire changes, unlike progressors.

Time point of the sample: week 3, after first cycle of checkpoint inhibitor. Profiling relied on immunoSEQ multiplex PCR, and the TCRdb table lists in-frame clones only, not all of them. Found here are some 11,000 clones, around 80% of them singletons; the top ten hold around 22%. Unmatched junction bases numbered 1, after V lost 5 bases and J lost 4 bases. The germline CDR1 and CDR2 sequences are SGHAT and FQNNGV. There are 12 residues in the CDR3. The chain joins TRBV11-2 to TRBJ1-2, with 7 bases matching TRBD1. The sequences come from blood, collected from a patient treated with checkpoint blockade. This TCR was sampled from a human donor with melanoma. CDR3 sequence: CASSRQGYGYTF. The CDR3 bases are TGTGCCAGCAGCCGACAGGGCTATGGCTACACCTTC. The full variable domain, rest sourced from reference TRBV11-2 and TRBJ1-2, is EAGVAQSPRYKIIEKRQSVAFWCNPISGHATLYWYQQILGQGPKLLIQFQNNGVVDDSQLPKDRFSAERLKGVDSTLKIQPAKLEDSAVYLCASSRQGYGYTFGSGTRLTVV.